This T cell receptor (beta chain) was found in a study of blood T cells in healthy people across ages. About the study: Capture via template switching afforded approximately one barcoded beta molecule per two T cells.

The CDR3 sequence is 13 residues long. Germline loops: CDR1 SGHAT, CDR2 FQNNGV. Trimming cost V 1 base and J 6 bases, with 10 bases left between them. A note on this clonotype: Its antigen is unidentified.

Study conclusions and caveats: Diversity was higher, and naive CD4+ cells more numerous, in long-lived donors than in aged donors.

A second PCR, run for roughly 7 to 11 cycles, used a sample-barcoded 5' primer plus a J-beta primer mix. TCRdb fed the 5' RACE reads into MiXCR, producing one record per CDR3 protein. The repertoire holds under 2 million distinct CDR3 sequences, with approximately 32% as singletons. The sample consisted of blood. The receptor's source is a woman in her 30s in good health. This sequence joins TRBV11-2 and TRBJ2-7, with a weak D call TRBD2 (5 bases). The CDR3 DNA sequence: TGTGCCAGCAGCTTAGTCGCCGGAGGCGAGCAGTACTTC. Its translation is CASSLVAGGEQYF.